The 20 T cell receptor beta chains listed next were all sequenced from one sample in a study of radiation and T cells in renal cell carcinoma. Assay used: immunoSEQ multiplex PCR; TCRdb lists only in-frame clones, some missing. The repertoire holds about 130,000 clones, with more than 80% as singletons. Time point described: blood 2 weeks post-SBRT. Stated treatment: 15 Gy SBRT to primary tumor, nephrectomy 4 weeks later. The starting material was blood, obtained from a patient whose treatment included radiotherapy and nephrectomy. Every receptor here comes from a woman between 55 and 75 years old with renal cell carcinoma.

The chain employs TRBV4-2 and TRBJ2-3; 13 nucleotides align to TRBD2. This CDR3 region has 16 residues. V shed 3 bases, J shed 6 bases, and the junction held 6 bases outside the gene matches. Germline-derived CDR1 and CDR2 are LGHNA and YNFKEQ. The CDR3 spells CASSQRTSGGLDTQYF. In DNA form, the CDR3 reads TGTGCCAGCAGCCAGAGGACTAGCGGGGGCCTTGATACGCAGTATTTT.

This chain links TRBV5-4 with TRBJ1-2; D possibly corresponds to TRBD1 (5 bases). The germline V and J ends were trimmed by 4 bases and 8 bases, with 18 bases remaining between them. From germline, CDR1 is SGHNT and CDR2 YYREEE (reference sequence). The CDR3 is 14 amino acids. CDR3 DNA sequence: TGTGCCAGCAGCGCCGGGACGCGGGTCCGGGGCTACACCTTC. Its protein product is CASSAGTRVRGYTF.

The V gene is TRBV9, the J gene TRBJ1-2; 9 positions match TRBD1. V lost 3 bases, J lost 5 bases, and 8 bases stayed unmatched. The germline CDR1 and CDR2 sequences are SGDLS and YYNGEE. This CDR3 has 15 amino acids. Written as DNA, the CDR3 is TGTGCCAGCAGCGAAACGGGACAGGGACCTTATGGCTACACCTTC. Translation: CASSETGQGPYGYTF.

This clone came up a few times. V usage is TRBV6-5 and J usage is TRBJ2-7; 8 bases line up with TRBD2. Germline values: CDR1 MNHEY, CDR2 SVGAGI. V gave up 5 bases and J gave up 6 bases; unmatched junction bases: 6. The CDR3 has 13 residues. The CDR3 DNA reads TGTGCCAGCAGTCAGGCGGGGGGCATCGAGCAGTACTTC. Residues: CASSQAGGIEQYF.

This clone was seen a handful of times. The CDR3, as DNA: TGTGCCAGCAGCTTGGACAGGGGGACTGAAGCTTTCTTT. This encodes CASSLDRGTEAFF. The V call is TRBV7-2, the J call TRBJ1-1; 10 bases fit TRBD1. Trimming at V came to 3 bases and at J to 5 bases, leaving 0 bases not matched to a gene. The germline V gene has CDR1 SGHTA and CDR2 FQGNSA. This CDR3 has 13 amino acids.

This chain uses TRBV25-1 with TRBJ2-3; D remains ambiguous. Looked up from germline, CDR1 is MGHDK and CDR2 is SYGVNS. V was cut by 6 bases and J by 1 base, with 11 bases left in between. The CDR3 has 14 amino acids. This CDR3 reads CASSKGQGTDTQYF. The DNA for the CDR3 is TGTGCCAGCAGCAAAGGGCAAGGCACAGATACGCAGTATTTT.

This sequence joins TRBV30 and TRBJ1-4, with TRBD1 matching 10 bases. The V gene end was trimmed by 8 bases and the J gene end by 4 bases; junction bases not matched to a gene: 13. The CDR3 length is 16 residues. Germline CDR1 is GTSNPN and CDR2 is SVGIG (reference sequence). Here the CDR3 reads CARTAGTGARNEKLFF. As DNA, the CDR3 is TGTGCCCGAACAGCCGGGACAGGGGCCCGTAATGAAAAACTGTTTTTT.

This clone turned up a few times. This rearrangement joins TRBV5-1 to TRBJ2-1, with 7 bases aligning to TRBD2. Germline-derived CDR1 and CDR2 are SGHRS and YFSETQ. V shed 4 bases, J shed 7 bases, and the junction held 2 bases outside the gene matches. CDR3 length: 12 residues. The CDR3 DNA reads TGCGCCAGCAGCCAGGGAGGGAATGAGCAGTTCTTC. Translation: CASSQGGNEQFF.

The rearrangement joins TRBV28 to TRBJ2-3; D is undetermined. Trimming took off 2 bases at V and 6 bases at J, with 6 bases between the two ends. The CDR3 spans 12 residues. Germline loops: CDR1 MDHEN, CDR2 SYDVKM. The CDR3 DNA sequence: TGTGCCAGCAGTTTACTTCAGGATACGCAGTATTTT. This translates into CASSLLQDTQYF.

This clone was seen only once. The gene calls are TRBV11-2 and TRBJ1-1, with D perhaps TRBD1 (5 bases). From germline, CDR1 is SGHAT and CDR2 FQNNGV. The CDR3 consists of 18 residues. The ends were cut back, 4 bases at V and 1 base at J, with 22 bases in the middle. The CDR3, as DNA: TGTGCCAGCAGCTCCCTCCCTTGGGGAGGGACGGCGAACACTGAAGCTTTCTTT. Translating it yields CASSSLPWGGTANTEAFF. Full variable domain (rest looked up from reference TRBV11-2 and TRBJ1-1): EAGVAQSPRYKIIEKRQSVAFWCNPISGHATLYWYQQILGQGPKLLIQFQNNGVVDDSQLPKDRFSAERLKGVDSTLKIQPAKLEDSAVYLCASSSLPWGGTANTEAFFGQGTRLTVV.

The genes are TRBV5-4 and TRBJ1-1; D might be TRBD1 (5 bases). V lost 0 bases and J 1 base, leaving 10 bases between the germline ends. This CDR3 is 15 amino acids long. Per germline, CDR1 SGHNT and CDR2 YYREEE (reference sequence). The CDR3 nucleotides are TGTGCCAGCAGCTTGGGCAACACAGGGAACACTGAAGCTTTCTTT. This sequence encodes CASSLGNTGNTEAFF.

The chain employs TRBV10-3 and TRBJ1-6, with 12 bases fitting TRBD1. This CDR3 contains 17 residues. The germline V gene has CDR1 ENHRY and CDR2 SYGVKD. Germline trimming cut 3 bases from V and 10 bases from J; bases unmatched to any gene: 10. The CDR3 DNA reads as TGTGCCATCAGTGATCTAGGTGGGACAGGGGGCGCATCACCCCTCCACTTT. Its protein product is CAISDLGGTGGASPLHF.

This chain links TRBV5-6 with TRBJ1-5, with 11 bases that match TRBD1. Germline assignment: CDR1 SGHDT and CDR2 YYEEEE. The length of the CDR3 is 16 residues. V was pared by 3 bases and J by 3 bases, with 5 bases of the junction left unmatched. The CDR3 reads CASSWGTGGINQPQHF. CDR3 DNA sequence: TGTGCCAGCAGCTGGGGGACAGGGGGGATCAATCAGCCCCAGCATTTT.

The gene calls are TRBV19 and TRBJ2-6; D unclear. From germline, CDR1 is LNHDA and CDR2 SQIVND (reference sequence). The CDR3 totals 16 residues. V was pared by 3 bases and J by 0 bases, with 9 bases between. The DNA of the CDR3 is TGTGCCAGTAGTATGGGCCGACGCTCTGGGGCCAACGTCCTGACTTTC. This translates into CASSMGRRSGANVLTF.

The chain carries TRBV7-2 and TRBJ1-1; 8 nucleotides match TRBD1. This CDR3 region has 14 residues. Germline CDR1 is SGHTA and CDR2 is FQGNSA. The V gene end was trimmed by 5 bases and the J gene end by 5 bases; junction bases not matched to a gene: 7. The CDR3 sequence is CASSANRGGTEAFF. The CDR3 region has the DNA TGTGCCAGCAGCGCAAACAGGGGGGGGACTGAAGCTTTCTTT.

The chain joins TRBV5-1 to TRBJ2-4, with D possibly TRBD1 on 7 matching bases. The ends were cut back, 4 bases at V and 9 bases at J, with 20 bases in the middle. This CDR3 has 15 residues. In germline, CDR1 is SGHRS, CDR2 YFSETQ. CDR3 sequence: CASSPSGTAGSIQYF. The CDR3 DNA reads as TGCGCCAGCAGCCCTTCGGGGACAGCCGGGAGCATTCAGTACTTC.

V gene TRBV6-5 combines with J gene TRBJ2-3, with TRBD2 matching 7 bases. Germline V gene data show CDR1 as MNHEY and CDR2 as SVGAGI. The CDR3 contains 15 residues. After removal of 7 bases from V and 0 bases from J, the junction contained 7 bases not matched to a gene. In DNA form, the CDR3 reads TGTGCCAGCACCCAACCGGGGGGAAGCACAGATACGCAGTATTTT. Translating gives CASTQPGGSTDTQYF.

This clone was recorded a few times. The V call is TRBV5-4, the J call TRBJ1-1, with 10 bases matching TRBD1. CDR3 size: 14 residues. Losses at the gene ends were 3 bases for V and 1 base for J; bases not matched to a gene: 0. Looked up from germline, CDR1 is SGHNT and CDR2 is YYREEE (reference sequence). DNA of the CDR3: TGTGCCAGCAGCTGGACAGGGGGGAACACTGAAGCTTTCTTT. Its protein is CASSWTGGNTEAFF.

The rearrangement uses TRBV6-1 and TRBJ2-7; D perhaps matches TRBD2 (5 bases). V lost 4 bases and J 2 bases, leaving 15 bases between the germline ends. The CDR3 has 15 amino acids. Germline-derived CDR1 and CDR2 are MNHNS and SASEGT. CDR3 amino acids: CASSGPPSGAYEQYF. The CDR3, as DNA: TGTGCCAGCAGTGGCCCCCCCAGCGGCGCCTACGAGCAGTACTTC.

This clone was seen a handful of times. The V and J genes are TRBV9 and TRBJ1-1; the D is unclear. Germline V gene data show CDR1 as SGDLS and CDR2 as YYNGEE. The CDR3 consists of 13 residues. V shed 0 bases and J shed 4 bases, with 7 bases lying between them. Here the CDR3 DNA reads TGTGCCAGCAGCGTAGGAACAGCCACTGAAGCTTTCTTT. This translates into CASSVGTATEAFF.